The entry below gives a single TCR beta chain sequence along with its context. The antigen is not known. The data originate from a study of T cells after yellow fever vaccination. Looking at the study overall: Preparation of the low-cell-number fractions used SMART-Seq v4 Ultra Low Input.

Study-level findings and limits: The secondary response showed a weaker magnitude and a faster peak, day 5 versus 15.

TCRdb passed the 5' RACE reads through MiXCR, listing each CDR3 protein once. The sample carries roughly 500,000 distinct CDR3 sequences, less than 20% recorded once. V gave up 3 bases and J gave up 6 bases; unmatched junction bases: 9. The germline V gene has CDR1 SGHTA and CDR2 FQGNSA. The CDR3 spans 17 residues. Specimen: PBMCs, collected 15 days after the yellow fever booster vaccination. The J gene is TRBJ2-2, the V gene TRBV7-2; 11 bases match TRBD2. The TCR was taken from a man younger than 45 who received the YFV17D yellow fever vaccine. The CDR3 region has the DNA TGTGCCAGCAGCTTCTCACTAGCGGGAGCAATGGCCGGGGAGCTGTTTTTT. Its protein product is CASSFSLAGAMAGELFF. The variable domain in full, completed from reference TRBV7-2 and TRBJ2-2, reads GAGVSQSPSNKVTEKGKDVELRCDPISGHTALYWYRQSLGQGLEFLIYFQGNSAPDKSGLPSDRFSAERTGGSVSTLTIQRTQQEDSAVYLCASSFSLAGAMAGELFFGEGSRLTVL.